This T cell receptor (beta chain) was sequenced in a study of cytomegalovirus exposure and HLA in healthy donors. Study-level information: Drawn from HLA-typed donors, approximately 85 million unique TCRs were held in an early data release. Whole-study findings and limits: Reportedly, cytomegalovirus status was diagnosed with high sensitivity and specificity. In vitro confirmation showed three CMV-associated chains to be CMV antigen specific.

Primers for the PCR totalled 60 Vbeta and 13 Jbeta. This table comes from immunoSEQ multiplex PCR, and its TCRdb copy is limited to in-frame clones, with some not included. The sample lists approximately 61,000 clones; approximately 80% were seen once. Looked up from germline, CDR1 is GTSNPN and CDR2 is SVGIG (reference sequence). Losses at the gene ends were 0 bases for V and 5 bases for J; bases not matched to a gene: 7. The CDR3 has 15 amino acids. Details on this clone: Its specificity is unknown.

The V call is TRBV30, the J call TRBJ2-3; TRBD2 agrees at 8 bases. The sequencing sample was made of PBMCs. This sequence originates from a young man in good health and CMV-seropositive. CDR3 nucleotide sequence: TGTGCCTGGAGTGTAACGGGAGGGCGATTAGATACGCAGTATTTT. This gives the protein CAWSVTGGRLDTQYF.